The 5 T cell receptor beta chains in this list originate from one sample, sequenced in a study of OX40 agonist ivuxolimab in advanced cancers. The repertoire was sequenced with immunoSEQ multiplex PCR; TCRdb's copy has only in-frame clones and lacks some. Found here are about 41,000 clones, approximately 89% of them singletons; the top ten hold 20% to 25%. This material consisted of CD4+ or CD8+ T cells sorted from blood, taken in a trial of the OX40 agonist ivuxolimab. The receptors come from an adult with an advanced solid tumor such as melanoma, head and neck, liver or kidney cancer.

DNA for the CDR3: TGTGCCGGAGCCGCGGAGACAGGGATTAACAATGAGCAGTTCTTC. This sequence encodes CAGAAETGINNEQFF. The chain links TRBV28 to TRBJ2-1, with 7 nucleotides matching TRBD1. Germline V gives CDR1 MDHEN, CDR2 SYDVKM. The CDR3 spans 15 residues. V was clipped by 11 bases and J by 5 bases; unmatched bases: 15.

Only a few counts were recorded for this clone. The J gene is TRBJ2-2, the V gene TRBV21-1; the D call in the table, TRBD2, was not verified against the DNA. TRBV21-1 is shown as a pseudogene. This CDR3 contains 18 residues. The CDR3 is CASSKGRGASGRGGELFF. Written as DNA, the CDR3 is TGTGCCAGCAGCAAAGGACGTGGGGCTAGCGGGAGGGGCGGGGAGCTGTTTTTT.

This rearrangement joins TRBV29-1 to TRBJ2-7, with 8 positions matching TRBD2. With V trimmed by 1 base and J by 3 bases, 8 bases remained unmatched. This CDR3 is 15 amino acids long. Germline loops: CDR1 SQVTM, CDR2 ANQGSEA. The CDR3 sequence: CSVEVQREWDYEQYF. In DNA, the CDR3 is TGCAGCGTTGAAGTCCAGCGGGAGTGGGACTACGAGCAGTACTTC.

By sample fraction, this clone is medium-sized (0.01 to 0.1%). This chain connects TRBV4-2 to TRBJ2-7, with TRBD2 matching over 7 bases. The CDR3 contains 15 residues. Germline V lookup: CDR1 LGHNA, CDR2 YNFKEQ. Germline trimming cut 0 bases from V and 4 bases from J; bases unmatched to any gene: 6. The CDR3 spells CASSQDRSSGYEQYF. The CDR3 DNA sequence: TGTGCCAGCAGCCAAGATAGGTCTAGCGGTTACGAGCAGTACTTC.

The chain has TRBV14 and TRBJ2-7; 7 bases are a match to TRBD1. V shed 5 bases, J shed 3 bases, and the junction held 4 bases outside the gene matches. Germline CDR1 is SGHDN and CDR2 is FVKESK. The length of the CDR3 is 13 residues. CDR3 sequence reads: CASSFGTVYEQYF. The CDR3 nucleotides read TGTGCCAGCAGCTTCGGGACAGTCTACGAGCAGTACTTC.